This entry lists 23 T cell receptor beta chains sequenced from one sample in a study of T cells in Graves' hyperthyroidism and ophthalmopathy. TCR beta CDR3 region amplification was performed from RNA transcripts. First-round RT-PCR of the TCR CDR3 relied on the HTBI primer set. TCRdb reanalysed the multiplex PCR reads using MiXCR and keeps one entry per CDR3 protein. In the table there are approximately 500,000 distinct CDR3 sequences, under 60% of which are singletons. Material: peripheral blood or thyroid tissue (not recorded which). The receptor set was obtained from a woman under 30 with Graves' hyperthyroidism.

This clonotype was detected many times. The chain joins TRBV6-5 to TRBJ1-2; tentative D call: TRBD1 (6 bases). Trimming removed 7 bases from V and 8 bases from J, with 20 bases in between. Germline V gene lookup returns CDR1 MNHEY and CDR2 SVGAGI. This CDR3 region has 14 residues. The CDR3 region is CASTSTQGRGGYTF. CDR3 in DNA: TGTGCCAGCACTTCTACTCAAGGCAGGGGCGGCTACACCTTC.

The V gene is TRBV6-2 or TRBV6-3, the J gene TRBJ1-5; D is perhaps TRBD1 (5 bases). Trimming removed 2 bases from V and 4 bases from J, with 18 bases in between. In germline, CDR1 is MNHEY, CDR2 SVGEGT. The CDR3 is 17 residues long. The DNA for the CDR3 is TGTGCCAGCAGTTACCCCACTGGCAGGGCCGAAAATCAGCCCCAGCATTTT. Translation gives CASSYPTGRAENQPQHF.

The gene calls are TRBV7-9 and TRBJ2-7; 10 positions match TRBD2. CDR1 is SEHNR and CDR2 is FQNEAQ in the germline V gene (reference sequence). Losses at the gene ends were 6 bases for V and 1 base for J; bases not matched to a gene: 9. This CDR3 is 16 amino acids long. CDR3 in amino acids: CASSPSAGGPSYEQYF. The CDR3, as DNA: TGTGCCAGCAGTCCATCAGCGGGAGGGCCTTCCTACGAGCAGTACTTC.

This clonotype was observed at least ten times. This sequence joins TRBV19 and TRBJ1-5; D remains unclear. This CDR3 region has 15 residues. Trimming removed 1 base from V and 4 bases from J, with 11 bases in between. Per germline, CDR1 LNHDA and CDR2 SQIVND (reference sequence). The CDR3 coding sequence is TGTGCCAGTAGTATAGGCAGAGGGCCTAATCAGCCCCAGCATTTT. Its protein product is CASSIGRGPNQPQHF.

The DNA for the CDR3 is TGTGCCACCAGCCAGCGGGAGGAGACCTACGAGCAGTACTTC. Translated, it gives CATSQREETYEQYF. The V gene is TRBV15, the J gene TRBJ2-7; the match to TRBD2 covers 9 bases. The CDR3 runs to 14 residues. V was pared by 5 bases and J by 2 bases, with 4 bases of the junction left unmatched. Germline-derived CDR1 and CDR2 are LNHNV and YYDKDF (reference sequence).

The V gene is TRBV7-8, the J gene TRBJ1-1; TRBD1 agrees at 8 bases. This CDR3 region has 14 residues. Germline V lookup: CDR1 SGHVS, CDR2 FQNEAQ. V shed 1 base, J shed 7 bases, and the junction held 5 bases outside the gene matches. For the CDR3, the DNA is TGTGCCAGCAGCTTAGGGCAGGGGGCAATTGAAGCTTTCTTT. Protein: CASSLGQGAIEAFF.

The chain recombines TRBV7-9 with TRBJ2-5; 11 nucleotides line up with TRBD2. Germline values: CDR1 SEHNR, CDR2 FQNEAQ (reference sequence). V trimming: 4 bases; J trimming: 3 bases; junction bases outside the gene matches: 10. CDR3 length: 17 residues. The CDR3 reads CASSSTSGSFWKETQYF. CDR3 nucleotides: TGTGCCAGCAGCTCCACTAGCGGGAGTTTCTGGAAAGAGACCCAGTACTTC.

The CDR3 spells CASSSTGTGSTDTQYF. In nucleotides, the CDR3 is TGTGCCAGCAGTTCTACCGGGACAGGGAGCACAGATACGCAGTATTTT. This rearrangement joins TRBV4-2 to TRBJ2-3; 9 nucleotides match TRBD1. Germline V CDR1 and CDR2: LGHNA, YNFKEQ. V gave up 6 bases and J gave up 0 bases; unmatched junction bases: 7. The CDR3 covers 16 residues.

This clonotype was seen only once. A read error may explain this, as a much larger clone is one base away. The chain employs TRBV15 and TRBJ2-7, with 9 bases that match TRBD2. Trimming took 10 bases from V and 2 from J; bases not matched to a gene: 9. Looked up from germline, CDR1 is LNHNV and CDR2 is YYDKDF (reference sequence). CDR3 length equals 14 residues. The CDR3 protein is CASRQAGGTYEQYF. The CDR3 DNA is TGTGCCAGCAGACAAGCGGGAGGAACCTACGAGCAGTACTTC.

This clonotype was counted at least ten times. The chain employs TRBV6-5 and TRBJ2-7, with D perhaps matching TRBD2 (6 bases). V gave up 5 bases and J gave up 0 bases, with 8 bases separating them. Germline CDR1 is MNHEY and CDR2 is SVGAGI. The CDR3 covers 13 residues. CDR3 sequence: CASSREDSYEQYF. As DNA, the CDR3 is TGTGCCAGCAGTAGGGAGGACTCCTACGAGCAGTACTTC.

The genes are TRBV12-3 or TRBV12-4 and TRBJ1-5, with 11 bases matching TRBD1. With 7 bases clipped from V and 2 bases from J, the junction kept 4 bases outside the gene matches. The CDR3 length is 15 residues. Here the CDR3 reads CASIRTGGGNQPQHF. In DNA, the CDR3 is TGTGCCAGCATTCGGACAGGGGGCGGCAATCAGCCCCAGCATTTT.

CDR3 in DNA: TGCAGCCACGCAGGGAAAGGCTATGGCTACACCTTC. Its translation is CSHAGKGYGYTF. J is TRBJ1-2 and V is TRBV29-1, with a tentative D call TRBD1 (5 bases). CDR1 and CDR2 (germline): SQVTM, ANQGSEA. V lost 8 bases to trimming and J lost 4 bases, with 14 bases between them. CDR3 length: 12 amino acids.

This clonotype was counted only a few times. The chain is built from TRBV5-1 and TRBJ1-4, with D hard to call. The V and J ends lost 2 bases and 4 bases respectively, with 9 bases between them. This CDR3 contains 14 residues. Germline values: CDR1 SGHRS, CDR2 YFSETQ. CDR3 sequence reads: CASSFAQNNEKLFF. In nucleotides, the CDR3 is TGCGCCAGCAGCTTCGCACAGAATAATGAAAAACTGTTTTTT.

The J gene is TRBJ1-5, the V gene TRBV12-3 or TRBV12-4, with D unclear. This CDR3 spans 16 amino acids. The germline V and J ends were trimmed by 8 bases and 0 bases, with 17 bases remaining between them. The CDR3 loop reads CASSLRTGNSNQPQHF. As DNA, the CDR3 is TGTGCCAGCTCCCTACGGACTGGGAATAGCAATCAGCCCCAGCATTTT.

This clonotype was counted ten times or more. This sequence joins TRBV7-7 and TRBJ2-7; D is unresolved. V dropped 5 bases and J dropped 2 bases, with 16 bases sitting between them. CDR1 is SSHAT, CDR2 FNYEAQ, per germline (reference sequence). The CDR3 has 15 amino acids. The CDR3 reads CASSPLVWNAYEQYF. For the CDR3, the DNA is TGTGCCAGCAGCCCCCTGGTTTGGAACGCCTACGAGCAGTACTTC.

This clonotype was observed a few times. The rearrangement uses TRBV5-1 and TRBJ2-7, with D unresolved. The J call may be incorrect, as the DNA end agrees better with TRBJ2-1. Germline CDR1 reads SGHRS; CDR2 reads YFSETQ. The CDR3 is 12 amino acids. The CDR3 reads CASSRGYNEQFF. The CDR3 region has the DNA TGCGCCAGCAGCCGAGGCTACAATGAGCAGTTCTTC.

This clonotype was seen repeatedly, ten times or more. The chain employs TRBV4-1 and TRBJ1-2; 9 positions agree with TRBD1. There are 15 residues in the CDR3. In germline, CDR1 is MGHRA, CDR2 YSYEKL. V gave up 6 bases and J gave up 5 bases; unmatched junction bases: 10. The CDR3 sequence: CASSLTGQGLYGYTF. CDR3 coding DNA: TGCGCCAGCAGTCTGACGGGACAGGGATTGTATGGCTACACCTTC.

This clonotype was counted once. The V gene is TRBV29-1, the J gene TRBJ1-2; 8 positions match TRBD1. With 4 bases clipped from V and 0 bases from J, the junction kept 1 base outside the gene matches. Germline CDR1 reads SQVTM; CDR2 reads ANQGSEA. This CDR3 comprises 13 residues. As DNA, the CDR3 is TGCAGCGTTGGGACAGGGTCTAACTATGGCTACACCTTC. Translation gives CSVGTGSNYGYTF.

J is TRBJ2-7 and V is TRBV10-3, with D maybe TRBD1 (6 bases). The CDR3 spans 11 residues. From germline, CDR1 is ENHRY and CDR2 SYGVKD. The V gene lost 9 bases and the J gene lost 5 bases, with 11 bases spanning the gap. The CDR3 reads CAMAGENEQYF. In DNA, the CDR3 is TGTGCCATGGCAGGGGAAAACGAGCAGTACTTC.

The chain employs TRBV20-1 and TRBJ2-3; D is unclear. The CDR3 has 11 residues. Per the germline V gene, CDR1 is DFQATT and CDR2 is SNEGSKA (reference sequence). The CDR3 here is CRASSTDTQYF. CDR3 bases: TGCAGGGCATCAAGCACAGATACGCAGTATTTT.

Many counts were recorded for this clonotype. CDR3 loop: CASSLFGVGNEKLFF. The CDR3 region has the DNA TGTGCCAGCAGCTTATTTGGGGTGGGGAATGAAAAACTGTTTTTT. The V call is TRBV7-2, the J call TRBJ1-4; D unclear. CDR3 length equals 15 residues. Germline CDR1 SGHTA, CDR2 FQGNSA. V was trimmed by 2 bases and J by 5 bases, leaving 12 bases between them.

This clonotype was found many times. The chain couples TRBV4-2 to TRBJ2-5; D call uncertain. The CDR3 runs to 16 residues. Trimming shortened V by 2 bases and J by 2 bases, and 15 bases separated the two germline ends. CDR1 LGHNA and CDR2 YNFKEQ come from the germline V gene. CDR3 nucleotides: TGTGCCAGCAGCCAAAAATACGGAGTGGTTCAAGAGACCCAGTACTTC. Amino acids: CASSQKYGVVQETQYF.

The V call is TRBV7-6, the J call TRBJ2-5; 9 nucleotides agree with TRBD1. Germline V gene sequence: CDR1 SGHVS, CDR2 FNYEAQ. The CDR3 sequence is 14 residues long. V lost 5 bases, J lost 9 bases, and 10 bases stayed unmatched. The CDR3 is CASSRRQGDQPQYF. The CDR3 nucleotides read TGTGCCAGCAGCCGGAGACAGGGGGATCAGCCCCAGTACTTC.